The clone carrying this T cell receptor beta chain was seen at least ten times. Its matching antigen is unknown. Germline loops: CDR1 SQVTM, CDR2 ANQGSEA. The CDR3 spans 11 residues. The V end lost 7 bases, the J end lost 10 bases, and 14 bases lay between the germline ends. The data stem from a study of response to subunit inactivated influenza vaccine. Each CDR3 protein gets one entry after TCRdb re-called the RT-PCR reads with MiXCR. The top ten hold more than 8.5% of the sample, which has 860,000 or so distinct CDR3 sequences, 21% seen once. Study-level findings and limits: Seasonal influenza vaccination, on each occasion, was suggested by the authors to recruit few new T cells.

This receptor was obtained from a man aged 50 to 60 who received an inactivated influenza vaccine. The sequencing used PBMCs from blood, collected more than 4 days after vaccination. This chain uses TRBV29-1 with TRBJ2-1; D is undetermined. CDR3 region: CSAAPKREQFF. CDR3 sequence (DNA): TGCAGCGCCGCCCCAAAACGAGAGCAGTTCTTC.